This T cell receptor beta chain originates from a study of T cells in Graves' hyperthyroidism and ophthalmopathy. General study results and limits: The model made its ophthalmopathy prediction, and onset followed a median roughly six months later.

TCR beta CDR3 regions were amplified from RNA. The HTBI primer set was used in a first-round RT-PCR of the TCR CDR3. TCRdb recomputed calls from the multiplex PCR reads with MiXCR, one row per CDR3 protein. The sample carries 400,000 to 550,000 distinct CDR3 sequences, around 14% recorded once. No progression to ophthalmopathy during 18 months of follow-up defined stable disease. Patients were excluded because of uncontrolled infection, other autoimmune disease, pregnancy or lactation. This clonotype came up a few times. Its antigen remains unknown. Germline V lookup: CDR1 MNHNS, CDR2 SASEGT. CDR3 length equals 14 residues. The germline V and J ends were trimmed by 10 bases and 10 bases, with 23 bases remaining between them.

This rearrangement joins TRBV6-1 to TRBJ2-1; D possibly uses TRBD1 or TRBD2 (5 bases each). The sample taken for sequencing was blood. The sequence came from a woman between 18 and 30 years old with Graves' hyperthyroidism. The CDR3 bases are TGTGCCACCGCTGCAGGGACCCTCTGGACGGAGCAGTTCTTC. It is translated as CATAAGTLWTEQFF.